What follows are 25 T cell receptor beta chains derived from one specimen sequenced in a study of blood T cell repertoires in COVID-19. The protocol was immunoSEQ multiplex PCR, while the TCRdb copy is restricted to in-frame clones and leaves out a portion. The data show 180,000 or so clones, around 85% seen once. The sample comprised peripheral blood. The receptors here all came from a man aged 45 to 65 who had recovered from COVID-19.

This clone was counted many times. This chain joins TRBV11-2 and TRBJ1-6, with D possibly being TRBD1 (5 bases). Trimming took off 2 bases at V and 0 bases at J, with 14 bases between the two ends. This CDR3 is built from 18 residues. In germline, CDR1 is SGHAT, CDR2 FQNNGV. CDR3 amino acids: CASSLRGGGSSYNSPLHF. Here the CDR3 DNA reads TGTGCCAGCAGCTTACGGGGCGGGGGGAGCTCCTATAATTCACCCCTCCACTTT.

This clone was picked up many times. In DNA form, the CDR3 reads TGTGCCAGCAGCCTAAAGCCAGGGGCGTTAGGAAACACCATATATTTT. It specifies CASSLKPGALGNTIYF. This sequence joins TRBV7-6 and TRBJ1-3, with a weak D call TRBD1 (6 bases). Trimming stripped 5 bases from V and 4 bases from J, with 18 bases between. Germline CDR1 SGHVS, CDR2 FNYEAQ. CDR3 size: 16 residues.

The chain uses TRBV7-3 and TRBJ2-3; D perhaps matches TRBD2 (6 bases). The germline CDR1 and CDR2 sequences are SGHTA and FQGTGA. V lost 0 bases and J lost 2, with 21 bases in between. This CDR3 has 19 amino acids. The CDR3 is CASSLTPGSGPYPTDTQYF. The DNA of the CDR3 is TGTGCCAGCAGCTTAACTCCCGGGAGTGGGCCATATCCCACAGATACGCAGTATTTT.

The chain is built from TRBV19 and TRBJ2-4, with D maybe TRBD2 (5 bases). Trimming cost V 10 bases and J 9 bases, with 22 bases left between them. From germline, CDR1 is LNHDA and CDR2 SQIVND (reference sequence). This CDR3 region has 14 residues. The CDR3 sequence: CATEEGGDDIIQYF. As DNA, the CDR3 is TGTGCCACCGAAGAGGGCGGAGACGATATCATTCAGTACTTC.

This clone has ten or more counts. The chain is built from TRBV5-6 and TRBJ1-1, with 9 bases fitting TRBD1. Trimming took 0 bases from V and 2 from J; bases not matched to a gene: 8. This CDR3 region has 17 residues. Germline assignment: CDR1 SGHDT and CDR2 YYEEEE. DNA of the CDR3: TGTGCCAGCAGCTTGGCAGGGACAGGGAGCCCCAACACTGAAGCTTTCTTT. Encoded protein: CASSLAGTGSPNTEAFF.

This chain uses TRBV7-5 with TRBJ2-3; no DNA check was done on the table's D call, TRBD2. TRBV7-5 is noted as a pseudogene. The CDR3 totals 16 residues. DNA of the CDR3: TGTGTCAGAAGCTTAAGGCTAGCGGGAAGGGCCGATACGCAGTATTTT. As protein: CVRSLRLAGRADTQYF.

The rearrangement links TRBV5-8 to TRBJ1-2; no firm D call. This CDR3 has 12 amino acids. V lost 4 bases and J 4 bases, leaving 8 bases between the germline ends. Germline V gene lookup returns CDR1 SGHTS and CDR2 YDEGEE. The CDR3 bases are TGTGCCAGCAGCGATCGACTCTATGGCTACACCTTC. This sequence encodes CASSDRLYGYTF.

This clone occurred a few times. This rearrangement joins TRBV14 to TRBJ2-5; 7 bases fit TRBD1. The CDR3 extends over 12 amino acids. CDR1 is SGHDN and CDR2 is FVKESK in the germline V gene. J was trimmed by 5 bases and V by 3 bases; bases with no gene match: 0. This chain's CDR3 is CASSQTGETQYF. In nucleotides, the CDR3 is TGTGCCAGCAGCCAGACAGGGGAGACCCAGTACTTC.

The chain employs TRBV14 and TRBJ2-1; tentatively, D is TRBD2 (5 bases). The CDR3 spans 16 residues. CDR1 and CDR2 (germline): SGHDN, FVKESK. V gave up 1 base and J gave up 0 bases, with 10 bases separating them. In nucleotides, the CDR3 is TGTGCCAGCAGCCAAGGACTACGAAGCTCCTACAATGAGCAGTTCTTC. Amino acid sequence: CASSQGLRSSYNEQFF.

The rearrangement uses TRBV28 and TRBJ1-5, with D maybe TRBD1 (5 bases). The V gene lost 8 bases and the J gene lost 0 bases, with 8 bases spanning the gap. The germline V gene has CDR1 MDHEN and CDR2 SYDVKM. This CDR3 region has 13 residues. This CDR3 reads CASGGDSNQPQHF. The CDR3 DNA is TGTGCCAGCGGGGGGGATAGCAATCAGCCCCAGCATTTT.

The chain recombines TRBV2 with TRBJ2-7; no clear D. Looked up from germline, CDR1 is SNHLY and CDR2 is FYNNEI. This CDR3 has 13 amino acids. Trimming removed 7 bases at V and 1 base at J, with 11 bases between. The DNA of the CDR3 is TGTGCCAGCATCTTCAGTTCATCCTACGAGCAGTACTTC. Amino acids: CASIFSSSYEQYF.

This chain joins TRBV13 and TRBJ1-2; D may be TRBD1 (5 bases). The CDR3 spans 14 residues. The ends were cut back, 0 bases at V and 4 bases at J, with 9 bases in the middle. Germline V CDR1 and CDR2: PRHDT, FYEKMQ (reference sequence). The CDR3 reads CASSLGGLGYGYTF. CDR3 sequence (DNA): TGTGCCAGCAGCTTAGGGGGGCTGGGCTATGGCTACACCTTC. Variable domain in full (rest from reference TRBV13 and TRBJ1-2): AAGVIQSPRHLIKEKRETATLKCYPIPRHDTVYWYQQGPGQDPQFLISFYEKMQSDKGSIPDRFSAQQFSDYHSELNMSSLELGDSALYFCASSLGGLGYGYTFGSGTRLTVV.

As DNA, the CDR3 is TGTGCCAGCAGCTTAGAGGGGACTATCTCTGGAAACACCATATATTTT. Encoded protein: CASSLEGTISGNTIYF. V gene TRBV7-9 combines with J gene TRBJ1-3, with D possibly matching TRBD1 (5 bases). Per the germline V gene, CDR1 is SEHNR and CDR2 is FQNEAQ (reference sequence). Trimming took 1 base from V and 0 from J, leaving 10 bases between them. This CDR3 has 16 amino acids. The entire variable domain, with the rest obtained from reference TRBV7-9 and TRBJ1-3, is as follows: DTGVSQNPRHKITKRGQNVTFRCDPISEHNRLYWYRQTLGQGPEFLTYFQNEAQLEKSRLLSDRFSAERPKGSFSTLEIQRTEQGDSAMYLCASSLEGTISGNTIYFGEGSWLTVV.

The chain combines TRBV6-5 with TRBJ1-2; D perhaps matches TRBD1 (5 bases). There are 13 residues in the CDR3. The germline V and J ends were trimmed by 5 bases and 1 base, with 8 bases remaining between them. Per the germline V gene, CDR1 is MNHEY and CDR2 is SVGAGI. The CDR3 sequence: CASSTTVNYGYTF. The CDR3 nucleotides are TGTGCCAGCAGTACGACAGTTAACTATGGCTACACCTTC.

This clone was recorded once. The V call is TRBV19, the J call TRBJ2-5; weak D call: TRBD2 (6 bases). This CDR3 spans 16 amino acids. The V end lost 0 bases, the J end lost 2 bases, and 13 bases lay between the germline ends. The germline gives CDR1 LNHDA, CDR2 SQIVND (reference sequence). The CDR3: CASSIDYRGLQETQYF. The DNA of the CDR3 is TGTGCCAGTAGTATAGATTATAGAGGACTACAAGAGACCCAGTACTTC. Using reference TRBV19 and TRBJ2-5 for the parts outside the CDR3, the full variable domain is DGGITQSPKYLFRKEGQNVTLSCEQNLNHDAMYWYRQDPGQGLRLIYYSQIVNDFQKGDIAEGYSVSREKKESFPLTVTSAQKNPTAFYLCASSIDYRGLQETQYFGPGTRLLVL.

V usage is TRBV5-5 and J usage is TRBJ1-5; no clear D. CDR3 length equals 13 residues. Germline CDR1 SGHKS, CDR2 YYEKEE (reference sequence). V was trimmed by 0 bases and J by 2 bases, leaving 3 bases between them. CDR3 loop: CASSLAGNQPQHF. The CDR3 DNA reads TGTGCCAGCAGCTTGGCGGGCAATCAGCCCCAGCATTTT.

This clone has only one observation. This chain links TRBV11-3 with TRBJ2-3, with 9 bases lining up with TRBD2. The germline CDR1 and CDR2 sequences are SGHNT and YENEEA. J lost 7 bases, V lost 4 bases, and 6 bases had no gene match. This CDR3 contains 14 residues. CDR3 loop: CASSSGTSFNTQYF. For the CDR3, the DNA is TGTGCCAGCAGCTCCGGGACTAGCTTCAATACGCAGTATTTT. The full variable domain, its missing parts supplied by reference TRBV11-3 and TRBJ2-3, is EAGVVQSPRYKIIEKKQPVAFWCNPISGHNTLYWYLQNLGQGPELLIRYENEEAVDDSQLPKDRFSAERLKGVDSTLKIQPAELGDSAVYLCASSSGTSFNTQYFGPGTRLTVL.

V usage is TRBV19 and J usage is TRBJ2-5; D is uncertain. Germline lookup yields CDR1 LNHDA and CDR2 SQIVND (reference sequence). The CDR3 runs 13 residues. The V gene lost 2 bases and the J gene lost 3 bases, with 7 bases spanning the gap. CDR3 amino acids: CASSIQIEETQYF. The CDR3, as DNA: TGTGCCAGTAGTATACAGATCGAAGAGACCCAGTACTTC.

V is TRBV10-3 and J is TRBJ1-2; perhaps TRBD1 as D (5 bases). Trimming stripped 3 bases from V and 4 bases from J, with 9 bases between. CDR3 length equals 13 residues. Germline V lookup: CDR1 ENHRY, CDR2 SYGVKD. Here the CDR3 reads CAISDDSPYGYTF. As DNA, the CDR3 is TGTGCCATCAGTGATGACAGCCCCTATGGCTACACCTTC.

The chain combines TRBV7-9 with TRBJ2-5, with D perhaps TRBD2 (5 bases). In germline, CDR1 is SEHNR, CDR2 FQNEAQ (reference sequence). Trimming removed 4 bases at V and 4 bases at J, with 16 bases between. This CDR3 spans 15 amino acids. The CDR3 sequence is CASSSAVERTETQYF. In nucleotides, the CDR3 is TGTGCCAGCAGCTCCGCCGTGGAGCGGACAGAGACCCAGTACTTC.

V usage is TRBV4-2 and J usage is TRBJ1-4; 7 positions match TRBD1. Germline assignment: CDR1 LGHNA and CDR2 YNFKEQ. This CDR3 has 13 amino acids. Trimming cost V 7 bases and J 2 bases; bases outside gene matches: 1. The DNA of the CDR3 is TGTGCCAGCACGACAGGGACTAATGAAAAACTGTTTTTT. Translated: CASTTGTNEKLFF.

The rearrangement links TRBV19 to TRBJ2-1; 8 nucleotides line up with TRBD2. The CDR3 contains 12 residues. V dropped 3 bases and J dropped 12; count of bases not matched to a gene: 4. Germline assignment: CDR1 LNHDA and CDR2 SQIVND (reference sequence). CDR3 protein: CASSILAGGQFF. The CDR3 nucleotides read TGTGCCAGTAGTATCCTAGCGGGCGGGCAGTTCTTC.

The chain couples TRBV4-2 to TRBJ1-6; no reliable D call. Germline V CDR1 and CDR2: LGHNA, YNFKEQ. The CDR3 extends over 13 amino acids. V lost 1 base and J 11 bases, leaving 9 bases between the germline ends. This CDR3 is CASSQVDSAPLHF. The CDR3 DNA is TGTGCCAGCAGCCAAGTTGATTCGGCACCCCTCCACTTT.

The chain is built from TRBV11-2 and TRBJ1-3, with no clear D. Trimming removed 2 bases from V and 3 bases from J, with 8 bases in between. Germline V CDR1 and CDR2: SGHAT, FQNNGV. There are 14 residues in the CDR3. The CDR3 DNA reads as TGTGCCAGCAGCTTATTCGACTATGGAAACACCATATATTTT. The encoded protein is CASSLFDYGNTIYF.

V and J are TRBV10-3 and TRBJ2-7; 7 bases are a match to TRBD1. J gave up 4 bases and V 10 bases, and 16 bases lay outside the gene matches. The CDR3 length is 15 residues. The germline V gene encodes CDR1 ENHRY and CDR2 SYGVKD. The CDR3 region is CATESSAGGSYEQYF. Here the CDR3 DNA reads TGTGCCACCGAAAGTAGTGCAGGGGGATCTTACGAGCAGTACTTC.